One and the same sample provided the 30 T cell receptor beta chains below, sequenced in a study of T cells expressing NK-cell markers. TCRdb re-called the 5' RACE reads; every CDR3 protein appears as one record, without DNA. This repertoire comprises about 260,000 distinct CDR3 sequences; its ten largest clones make up 0.3% to 0.45%. Material: blood T cells: a sorted CD56 or NKG2C T cell subset, CD4+ or CD8+ T cells, or bulk PBMC T cells (not recorded which). The receptors stem from a man younger than 35 in good health.

The CDR3: CASSLGRDLYEQFF. The chain combines TRBV11-1 with TRBJ2-1; TCRdb returns TRBD1, unconfirmable since there is no DNA. Germline V gene lookup returns CDR1 SGHAT and CDR2 FQDESV (reference sequence). This CDR3 is 14 amino acids long.

The rearrangement links TRBV29-1 to TRBJ2-2; TCRdb selects TRBD1, and the lack of DNA leaves this call unchecked. The CDR3 is 16 amino acids. Germline assignment: CDR1 SQVTM and CDR2 ANQGSEA. The CDR3 spells CSVGGGVVRGTGELFF.

V is TRBV28 and J is TRBJ2-7; TCRdb's assignment of TRBD2 cannot be checked, as there is no DNA. Germline V gene lookup returns CDR1 MDHEN and CDR2 SYDVKM. The CDR3 is made up of 14 amino acids. The CDR3 loop reads CASSFGGVPYEQYF.

The chain links TRBV20-1 to TRBJ1-5; TCRdb returns TRBD1, unconfirmable since there is no DNA. The CDR3 runs 15 residues. CDR1 is DFQATT and CDR2 is SNEGSKA in the germline V gene (reference sequence). CDR3 sequence reads: CSADSRQGLNQPQHF.

V is TRBV15 and J is TRBJ2-7; TCRdb gives TRBD1 as the D gene, but with no DNA this cannot be confirmed. Germline CDR1 is LNHNV and CDR2 is YYDKDF (reference sequence). The CDR3 runs 15 residues. CDR3 protein: CATSPPGQVAYEQYF.

J is TRBJ2-3 and V is TRBV7-9; TCRdb names TRBD2, which stays unverified in the absence of DNA. Germline assignment: CDR1 SEHNR and CDR2 FQNEAQ (reference sequence). The CDR3 contains 15 residues. Here the CDR3 reads CASSLPRGRVDTQYF.

The J gene is TRBJ1-5, the V gene TRBV6-2 or TRBV6-3; TCRdb's D call, TRBD1, is unchecked because there is no DNA. The CDR3 loop spans 14 amino acids. Germline CDR1 MNHEY, CDR2 SVGEGT. This CDR3 reads CASGADSPNQPQHF.

The chain employs TRBV6-2 or TRBV6-3 and TRBJ2-2; TCRdb proposes TRBD1, but this gene call is untestable without DNA. The CDR3 is 16 amino acids. Germline CDR1 and CDR2: MNHEY and SVGEGT. CDR3 loop: CASSSPTRGTTGELFF.

This chain joins TRBV20-1 and TRBJ2-3; TCRdb designates TRBD1, a call that cannot be tested without DNA. This CDR3 spans 12 amino acids. Germline CDR1 and CDR2: DFQATT and SNEGSKA (reference sequence). The CDR3 protein is CRCSVGENTQYF.

The chain links TRBV5-4 to TRBJ2-2; TCRdb's D gene call, TRBD2, goes unchecked for lack of DNA. The CDR3 is 18 residues long. Per the germline V gene, CDR1 is SGHNT and CDR2 is YYREEE (reference sequence). CDR3 in amino acids: CASSLVVSGGMNTGELFF.

V gene TRBV19 combines with J gene TRBJ1-5; TCRdb indicates TRBD1, and absent DNA this call remains unverified. The CDR3 is 16 amino acids. Germline lookup yields CDR1 LNHDA and CDR2 SQIVND (reference sequence). The CDR3 is CASSLDRYNSNQPQHF.

The gene calls are TRBV7-2 and TRBJ2-7; as DNA is missing, the TRBD1 call by TCRdb cannot be tested. CDR1 is SGHTA and CDR2 is FQGNSA in the germline V gene. This CDR3 spans 13 amino acids. CDR3 sequence reads: CASGRTVPYEQYF.

The rearrangement joins TRBV24-1 to TRBJ2-1; the TCRdb D gene call, TRBD2, has no DNA to confirm it. CDR3 length: 15 amino acids. Germline CDR1 reads KGHDR; CDR2 reads SFDVKD. CDR3 amino acids: CATSDFTGDYNEQFF.

The genes are TRBV5-1 and TRBJ2-3; TCRdb calls TRBD2, which cannot be checked without DNA. This CDR3 has 15 amino acids. Looked up from germline, CDR1 is SGHRS and CDR2 is YFSETQ. The CDR3 protein is CASSLAREGTDTQYF.

The chain carries TRBV18 and TRBJ2-1; TCRdb calls TRBD2, which cannot be checked without DNA. CDR3 size: 15 residues. Germline lookup yields CDR1 KGHSH and CDR2 LQKENI. The CDR3 sequence is CASGASPTSEGEQFF.

The genes are TRBV20-1 and TRBJ2-1; absent DNA, TCRdb's TRBD1 call cannot be checked. The CDR3 has 11 amino acids. Germline loops: CDR1 DFQATT, CDR2 SNEGSKA (reference sequence). CDR3 in amino acids: CPLGEDNEQFF.

The J gene is TRBJ2-2, the V gene TRBV30; TCRdb's D gene call, TRBD1, goes unchecked for lack of DNA. The CDR3 consists of 14 residues. Germline assignment: CDR1 GTSNPN and CDR2 SVGIG (reference sequence). The CDR3 sequence: CAWSLDRGTGELFF.

The V and J genes are TRBV12-3 or TRBV12-4 and TRBJ1-1. CDR3 length: 16 amino acids. CDR3 amino acids: CASRLALLEGNTEAFF.

V and J are TRBV6-2 or TRBV6-3 and TRBJ2-7; without DNA, the TCRdb call of TRBD1 cannot be checked. This CDR3 is 15 amino acids long. CDR1 is MNHEY, CDR2 SVGEGT, per germline. CDR3 amino acids: CASSPTPGGPYEQYF.

This chain joins TRBV20-1 and TRBJ2-7; TCRdb calls TRBD1, which cannot be checked without DNA. The CDR3 contains 15 residues. Germline CDR1 is DFQATT and CDR2 is SNEGSKA (reference sequence). The CDR3 sequence: CSARPPTGVGYEQYF.

V gene TRBV6-6 combines with J gene TRBJ2-7; as DNA is missing, the TRBD1 call by TCRdb cannot be tested. This CDR3 has 13 amino acids. Germline assignment: CDR1 MNHNY and CDR2 SVGAGI (reference sequence). CDR3 loop: CASSYQGAYEQYF.

This chain links TRBV5-1 with TRBJ2-3; TCRdb gives TRBD1 as the D gene, but with no DNA this cannot be confirmed. The germline V gene has CDR1 SGHRS and CDR2 YFSETQ. CDR3 length equals 14 residues. The CDR3 sequence is CASRRGDGGHTQYF.

The gene calls are TRBV29-1 and TRBJ2-1; there is no DNA to check the TCRdb D call of TRBD1. The CDR3 totals 15 residues. Germline values: CDR1 SQVTM, CDR2 ANQGSEA. The CDR3 reads CSAQRDRGIGNEQFF.

The CDR3 is CASSQRTSGPFPDTQYF. The chain links TRBV3-1 to TRBJ2-3; TCRdb designates TRBD2, a call that cannot be tested without DNA. The CDR3 length is 17 residues. Germline loops: CDR1 LGHDT, CDR2 YNNKEL (reference sequence).

This chain joins TRBV18 and TRBJ1-3; TCRdb designates TRBD1, a call that cannot be tested without DNA. This CDR3 region has 17 residues. In germline, CDR1 is KGHSH, CDR2 LQKENI. The CDR3 here is CASSPPGQGVFGNTIYF.

This sequence joins TRBV7-2 and TRBJ1-6. The CDR3 is 15 amino acids. Germline loops: CDR1 SGHTA, CDR2 FQGNSA. The CDR3: CASSLSSSYNSPLHF.

The V gene is TRBV29-1, the J gene TRBJ2-3; TCRdb's assignment of TRBD2 cannot be checked, as there is no DNA. CDR1 and CDR2 (germline): SQVTM, ANQGSEA. The CDR3 contains 15 residues. This CDR3 reads CSVFAGIPSTDTQYF.

The chain employs TRBV12-3 or TRBV12-4 and TRBJ2-6. This CDR3 has 16 residues. The CDR3 protein is CASSLAPLSGANVLTF.

The V call is TRBV20-1, the J call TRBJ2-6; without DNA, the TCRdb call of TRBD2 cannot be checked. Germline loops: CDR1 DFQATT, CDR2 SNEGSKA (reference sequence). The CDR3 sequence is 18 residues long. Here the CDR3 reads CSAVAGGSFRAGANVLTF.

J is TRBJ2-1 and V is TRBV11-3. The germline V gene has CDR1 SGHNT and CDR2 YENEEA. This CDR3 comprises 12 residues. This CDR3 is CASSLQNNEQFF.